The TCR beta chain under discussion was sequenced for a study of T-cell reconstitution after alpha-beta-depleted transplantation in children. Study-level results: Reported findings indicate that, about two months after transplant, alpha-beta T cells came from several hundred expanded clones, which were derived from non-depleted graft cells.

The CDR3 is 15 residues long. Trimming took 5 bases from V and 2 from J, leaving 15 bases between them. Germline V gene sequence: CDR1 SGHTA, CDR2 FQGNSA. It was with unique molecular identifiers that the TCRbeta library was prepared. TCRdb re-analysed the PCR reads in MiXCR, keeping a single row per CDR3 protein. The sample includes over 100,000 distinct CDR3 sequences, 7.5% to 9.5% of them seen just once. This clonotype was counted between two and nine times. Its antigen is still unknown. Sequencing used PBMCs, obtained before TCRalphabeta/CD19-depleted stem cell transplant. The receptor's source is a boy between 2 and 10 years old with acute lymphoblastic leukemia, due to receive a stem cell transplant. V and J are TRBV7-2 and TRBJ1-2; TRBD1 is a possible D gene (5 bases). The CDR3, as DNA: TGTGCCAGCAGCCGAGAATCGGGGGGGAACTATGGCTACACCTTC. Protein product: CASSRESGGNYGYTF.